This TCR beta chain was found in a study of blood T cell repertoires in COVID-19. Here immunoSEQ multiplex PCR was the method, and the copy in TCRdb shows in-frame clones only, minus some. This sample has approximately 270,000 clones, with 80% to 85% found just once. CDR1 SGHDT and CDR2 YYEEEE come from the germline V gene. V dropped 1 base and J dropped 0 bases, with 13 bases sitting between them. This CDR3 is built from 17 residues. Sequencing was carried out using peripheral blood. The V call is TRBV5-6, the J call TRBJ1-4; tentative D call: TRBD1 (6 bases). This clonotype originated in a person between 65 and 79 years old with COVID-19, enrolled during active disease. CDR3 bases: TGTGCCAGCAGCTTGAACAGACAGGTTGCAACTAATGAAAAACTGTTTTTT. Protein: CASSLNRQVATNEKLFF.